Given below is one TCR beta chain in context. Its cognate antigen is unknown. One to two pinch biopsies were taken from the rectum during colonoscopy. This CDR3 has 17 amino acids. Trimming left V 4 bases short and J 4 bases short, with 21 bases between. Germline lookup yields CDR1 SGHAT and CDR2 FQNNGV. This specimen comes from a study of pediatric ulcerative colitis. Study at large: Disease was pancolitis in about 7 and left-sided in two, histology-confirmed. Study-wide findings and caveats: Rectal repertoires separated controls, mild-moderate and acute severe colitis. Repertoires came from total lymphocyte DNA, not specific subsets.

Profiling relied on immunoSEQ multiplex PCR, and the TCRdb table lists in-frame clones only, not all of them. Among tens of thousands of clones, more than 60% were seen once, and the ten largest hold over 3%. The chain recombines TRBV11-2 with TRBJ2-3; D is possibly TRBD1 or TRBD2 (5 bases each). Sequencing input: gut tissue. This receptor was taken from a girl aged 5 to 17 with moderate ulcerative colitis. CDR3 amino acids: CASSSAMGLRGADTQYF. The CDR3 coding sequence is TGTGCCAGCAGCTCAGCAATGGGCCTTCGAGGGGCAGATACGCAGTATTTT.